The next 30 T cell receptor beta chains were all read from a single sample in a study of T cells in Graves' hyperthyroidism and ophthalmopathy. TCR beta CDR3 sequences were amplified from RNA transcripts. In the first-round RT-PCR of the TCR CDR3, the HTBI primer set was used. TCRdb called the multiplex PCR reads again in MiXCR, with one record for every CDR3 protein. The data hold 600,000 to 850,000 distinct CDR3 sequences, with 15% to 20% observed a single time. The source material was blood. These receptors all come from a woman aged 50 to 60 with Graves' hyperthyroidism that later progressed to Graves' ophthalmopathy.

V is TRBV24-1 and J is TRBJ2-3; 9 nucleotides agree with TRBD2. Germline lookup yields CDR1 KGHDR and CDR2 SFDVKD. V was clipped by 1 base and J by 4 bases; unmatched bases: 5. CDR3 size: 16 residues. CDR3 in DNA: TGTGCCACCAGTGATTTAGGTAGCGGGGGCGCAGATACGCAGTATTTT. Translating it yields CATSDLGSGGADTQYF.

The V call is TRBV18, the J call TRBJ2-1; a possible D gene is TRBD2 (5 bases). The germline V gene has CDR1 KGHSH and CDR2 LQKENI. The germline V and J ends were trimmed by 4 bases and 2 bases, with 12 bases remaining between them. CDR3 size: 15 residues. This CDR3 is CASSLLDPAYNEQFF. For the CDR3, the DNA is TGTGCCAGCTCACTACTAGACCCGGCCTACAATGAGCAGTTCTTC.

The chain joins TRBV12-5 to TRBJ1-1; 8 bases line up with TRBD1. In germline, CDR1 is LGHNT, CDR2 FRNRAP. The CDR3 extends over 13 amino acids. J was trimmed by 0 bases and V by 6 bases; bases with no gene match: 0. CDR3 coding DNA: TGTGCTAGTGGGACAGGGGTGAACACTGAAGCTTTCTTT. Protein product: CASGTGVNTEAFF.

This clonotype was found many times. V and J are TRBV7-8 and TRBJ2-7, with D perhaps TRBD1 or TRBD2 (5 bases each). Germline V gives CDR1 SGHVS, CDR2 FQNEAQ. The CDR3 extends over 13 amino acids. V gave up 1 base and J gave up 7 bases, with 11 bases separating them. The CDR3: CASSLGNGAEQYF. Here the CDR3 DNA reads TGTGCCAGCAGCTTAGGGAACGGGGCTGAGCAGTACTTC.

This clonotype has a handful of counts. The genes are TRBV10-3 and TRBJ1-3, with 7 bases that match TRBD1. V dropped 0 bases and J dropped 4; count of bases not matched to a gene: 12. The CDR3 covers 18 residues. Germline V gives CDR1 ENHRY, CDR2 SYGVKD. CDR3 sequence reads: CAISESTTGKGGGNTIYF. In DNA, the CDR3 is TGTGCCATCAGTGAGTCTACGACAGGGAAGGGAGGAGGAAACACCATATATTTT.

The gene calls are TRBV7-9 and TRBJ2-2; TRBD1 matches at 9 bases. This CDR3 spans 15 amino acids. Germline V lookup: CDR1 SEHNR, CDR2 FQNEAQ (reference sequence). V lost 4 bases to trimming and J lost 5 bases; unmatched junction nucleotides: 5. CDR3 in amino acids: CASSSQGARTGELFF. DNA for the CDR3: TGTGCCAGCAGCTCACAGGGGGCGCGGACCGGGGAGCTGTTTTTT.

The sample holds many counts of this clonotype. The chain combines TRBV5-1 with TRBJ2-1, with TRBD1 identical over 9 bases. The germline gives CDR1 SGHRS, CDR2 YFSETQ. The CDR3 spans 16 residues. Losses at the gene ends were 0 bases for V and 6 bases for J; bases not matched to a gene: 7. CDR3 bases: TGCGCCAGCAGCTTGGAGGGGACAGGGCTCGCCAATGAGCAGTTCTTC. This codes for CASSLEGTGLANEQFF.

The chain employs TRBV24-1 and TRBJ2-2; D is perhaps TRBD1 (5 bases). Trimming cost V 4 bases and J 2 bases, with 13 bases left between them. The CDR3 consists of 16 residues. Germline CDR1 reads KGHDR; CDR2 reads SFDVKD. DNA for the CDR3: TGTGCCACCAGTGACTCCCCGGACACAAACACCGGGGAGCTGTTTTTT. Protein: CATSDSPDTNTGELFF.

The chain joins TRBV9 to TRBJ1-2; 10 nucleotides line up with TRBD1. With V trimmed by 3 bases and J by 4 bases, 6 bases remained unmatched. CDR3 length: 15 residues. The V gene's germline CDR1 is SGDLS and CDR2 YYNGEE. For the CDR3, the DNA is TGTGCCAGCAGCGCGGAGACAGGGGGCCTCTATGGCTACACCTTC. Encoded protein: CASSAETGGLYGYTF.

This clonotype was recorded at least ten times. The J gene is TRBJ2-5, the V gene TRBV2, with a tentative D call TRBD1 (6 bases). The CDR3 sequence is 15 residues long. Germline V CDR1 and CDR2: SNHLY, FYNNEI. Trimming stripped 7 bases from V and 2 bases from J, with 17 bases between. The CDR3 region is CASNQIGTLQETQYF. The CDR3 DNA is TGTGCCAGCAATCAAATCGGGACACTGCAAGAGACCCAGTACTTC.

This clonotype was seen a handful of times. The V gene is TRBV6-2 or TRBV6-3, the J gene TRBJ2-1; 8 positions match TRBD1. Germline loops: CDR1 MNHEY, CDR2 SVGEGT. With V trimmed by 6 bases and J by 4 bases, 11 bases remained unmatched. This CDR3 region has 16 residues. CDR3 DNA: TGTGCCAGCAGCAAAACAGGGGGGCCCCGATACAATGAGCAGTTCTTC. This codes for CASSKTGGPRYNEQFF.

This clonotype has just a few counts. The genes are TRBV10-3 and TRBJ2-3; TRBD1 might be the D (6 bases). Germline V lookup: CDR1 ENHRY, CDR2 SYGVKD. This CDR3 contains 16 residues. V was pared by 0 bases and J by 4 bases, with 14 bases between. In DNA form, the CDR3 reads TGTGCCATCAGTGAGTCGGACAGTCCTAACGCAGATACGCAGTATTTT. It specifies CAISESDSPNADTQYF.

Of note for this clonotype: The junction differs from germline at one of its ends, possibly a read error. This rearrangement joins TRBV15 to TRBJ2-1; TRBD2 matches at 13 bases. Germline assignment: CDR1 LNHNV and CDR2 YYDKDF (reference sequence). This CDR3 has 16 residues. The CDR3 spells CASTSGGIVSYNGQFF. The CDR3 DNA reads TGTGCCTCGACTAGCGGGGGGATCGTCTCCTACAATGGGCAGTTCTTC.

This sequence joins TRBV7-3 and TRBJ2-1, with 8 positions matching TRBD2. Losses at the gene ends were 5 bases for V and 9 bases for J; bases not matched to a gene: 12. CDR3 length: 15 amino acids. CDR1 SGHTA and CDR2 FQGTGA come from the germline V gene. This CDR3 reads CASSPSGGGAGEQFF. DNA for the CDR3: TGTGCCAGCAGCCCGTCGGGGGGGGGGGCGGGTGAGCAGTTCTTC.

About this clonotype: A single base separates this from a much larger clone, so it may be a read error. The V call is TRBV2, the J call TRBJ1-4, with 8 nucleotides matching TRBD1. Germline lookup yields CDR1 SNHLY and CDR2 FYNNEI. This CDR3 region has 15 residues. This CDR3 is CAGRKGAGGGEKLFF. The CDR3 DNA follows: TGTGCCGGCAGGAAGGGGGCAGGGGGCGGCGAAAAACTGTTTTTT.

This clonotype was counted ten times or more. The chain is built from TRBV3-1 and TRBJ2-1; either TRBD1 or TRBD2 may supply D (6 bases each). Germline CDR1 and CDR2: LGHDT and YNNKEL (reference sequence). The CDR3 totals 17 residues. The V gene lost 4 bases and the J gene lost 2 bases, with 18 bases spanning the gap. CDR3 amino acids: CASSRYDRRDTYNEQFF. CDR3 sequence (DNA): TGTGCCAGCAGCCGGTACGACAGGAGGGACACCTACAATGAGCAGTTCTTC.

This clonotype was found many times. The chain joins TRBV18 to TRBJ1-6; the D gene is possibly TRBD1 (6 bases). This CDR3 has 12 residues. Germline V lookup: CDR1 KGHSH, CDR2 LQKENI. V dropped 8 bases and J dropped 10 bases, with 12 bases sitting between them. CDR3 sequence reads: CASSPGDSPLHF. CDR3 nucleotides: TGTGCCAGCAGCCCAGGGGACTCACCCCTCCACTTT.

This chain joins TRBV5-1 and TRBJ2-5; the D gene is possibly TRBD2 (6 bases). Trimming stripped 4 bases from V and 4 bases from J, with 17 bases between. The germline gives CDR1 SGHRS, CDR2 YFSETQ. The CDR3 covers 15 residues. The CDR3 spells CASSGGALGRETQYF. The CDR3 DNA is TGCGCCAGCAGCGGAGGGGCTCTAGGGAGAGAGACCCAGTACTTC.

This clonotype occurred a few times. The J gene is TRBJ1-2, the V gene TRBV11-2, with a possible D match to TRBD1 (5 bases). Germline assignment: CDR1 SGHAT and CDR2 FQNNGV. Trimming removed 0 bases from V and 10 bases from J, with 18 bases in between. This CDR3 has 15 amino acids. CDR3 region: CASSLDPKLDKTYTF. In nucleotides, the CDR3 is TGTGCCAGCAGCTTAGACCCTAAATTGGACAAGACCTACACCTTC.

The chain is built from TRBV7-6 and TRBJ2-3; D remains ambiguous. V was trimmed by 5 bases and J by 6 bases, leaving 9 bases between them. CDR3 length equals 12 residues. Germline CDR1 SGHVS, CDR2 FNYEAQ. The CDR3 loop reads CASSLTEDTQYF. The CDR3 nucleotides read TGTGCCAGCAGCCTAACCGAGGATACGCAGTATTTT.

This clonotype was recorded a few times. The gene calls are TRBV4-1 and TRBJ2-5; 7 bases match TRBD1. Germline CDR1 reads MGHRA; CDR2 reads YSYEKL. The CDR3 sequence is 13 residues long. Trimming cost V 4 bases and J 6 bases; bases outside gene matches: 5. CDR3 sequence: CASSPDRRKTQYF. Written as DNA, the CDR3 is TGCGCCAGCAGCCCGGACAGGCGAAAGACCCAGTACTTC.

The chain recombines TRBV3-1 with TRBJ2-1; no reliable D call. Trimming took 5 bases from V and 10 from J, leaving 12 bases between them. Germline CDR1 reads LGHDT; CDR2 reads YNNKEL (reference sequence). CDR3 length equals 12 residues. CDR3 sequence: CASSTRTYEQFF. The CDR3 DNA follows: TGTGCCAGCAGCACACGGACGTACGAGCAGTTCTTC.

The CDR3 loop reads CSARGPGGGSYGYTF. CDR3 in DNA: TGCAGTGCTAGGGGTCCCGGGGGAGGTAGCTATGGCTACACCTTC. The V and J genes are TRBV20-1 and TRBJ1-2; possibly TRBD1 for D (5 bases). CDR1 DFQATT and CDR2 SNEGSKA come from the germline V gene (reference sequence). The CDR3 totals 15 residues. The V and J ends lost 3 bases and 4 bases respectively, with 18 bases between them.

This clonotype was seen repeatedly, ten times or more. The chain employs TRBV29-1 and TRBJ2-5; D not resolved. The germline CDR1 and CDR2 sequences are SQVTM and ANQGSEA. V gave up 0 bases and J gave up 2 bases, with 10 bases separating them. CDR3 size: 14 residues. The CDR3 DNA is TGCAGCGTTGAAGATCCTCCTGAGCAAGAGACCCAGTACTTC. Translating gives CSVEDPPEQETQYF.

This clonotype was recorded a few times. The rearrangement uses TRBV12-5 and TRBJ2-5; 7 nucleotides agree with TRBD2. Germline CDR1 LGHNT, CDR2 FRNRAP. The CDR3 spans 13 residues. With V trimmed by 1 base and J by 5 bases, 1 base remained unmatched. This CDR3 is CASGLEGGETQYF. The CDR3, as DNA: TGTGCTAGTGGTTTGGAGGGAGGGGAGACCCAGTACTTC.

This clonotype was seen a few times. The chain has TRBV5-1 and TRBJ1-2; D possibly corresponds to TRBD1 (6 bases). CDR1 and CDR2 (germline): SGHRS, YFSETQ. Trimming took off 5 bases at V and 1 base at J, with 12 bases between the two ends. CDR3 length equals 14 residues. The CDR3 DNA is TGCGCCAGCAGTCGACAGGCTAATAACTATGGCTACACCTTC. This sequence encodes CASSRQANNYGYTF.

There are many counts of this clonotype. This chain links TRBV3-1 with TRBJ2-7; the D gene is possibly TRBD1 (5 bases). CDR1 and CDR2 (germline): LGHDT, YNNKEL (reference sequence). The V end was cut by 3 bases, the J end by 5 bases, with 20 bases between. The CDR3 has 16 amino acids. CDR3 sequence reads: CASSHYLGHPSHEQYF. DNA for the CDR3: TGTGCCAGCAGCCATTACCTCGGACATCCTTCCCACGAGCAGTACTTC.

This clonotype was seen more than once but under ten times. The DNA for the CDR3 is TGTGCCAGCAGTTCGGGACTGCGCCCCTGGCAACTGTTTTTT. Translated, it gives CASSSGLRPWQLFF. The rearrangement joins TRBV27 to TRBJ1-4, with a tentative D call TRBD1 (5 bases). V was shortened by 4 bases and J by 12 bases, with 18 bases between the two germline ends. The CDR3 spans 14 residues. Germline V gene data show CDR1 as MNHEY and CDR2 as SMNVEV (reference sequence).

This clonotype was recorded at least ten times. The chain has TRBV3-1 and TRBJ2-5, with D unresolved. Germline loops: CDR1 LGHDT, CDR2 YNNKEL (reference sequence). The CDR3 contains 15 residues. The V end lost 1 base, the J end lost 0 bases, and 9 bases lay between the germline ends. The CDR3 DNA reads TGTGCCAGCAGCCAAGGGCGAGCCTACCAAGAGACCCAGTACTTC. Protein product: CASSQGRAYQETQYF.

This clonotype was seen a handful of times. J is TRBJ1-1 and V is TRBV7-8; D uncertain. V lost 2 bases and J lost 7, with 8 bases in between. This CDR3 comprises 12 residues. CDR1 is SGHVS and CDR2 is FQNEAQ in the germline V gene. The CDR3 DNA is TGTGCCAGCAGCTTATCCAGGTTTGAAGCTTTCTTT. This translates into CASSLSRFEAFF.